The sequence of this T cell receptor (beta chain) was determined in a study of shared clonotypes between healthy human individuals. Germline lookup yields CDR1 DFQATT and CDR2 SNEGSKA (reference sequence). This CDR3 has 9 residues. Trimming cost V 0 bases and J 7 bases, with 0 bases left between them. TCRdb's copy holds only in-frame clones and misses some; the assay was immunoSEQ multiplex PCR. This table has roughly 2,500,000 clones, 80% to 95% appearing once. This TCR was sampled from a man between 18 and 29 years old in good health. Some clones in this sample may be carry-over from other donors' samples. This chain uses TRBV20-1 with TRBJ2-5; D gene uncertain. Sequenced material: naive CD4+ T cells from PBMCs. Subset in this sample: CD45RA+ positively selected. The CDR3 nucleotides are TGCAGTGCTAGAGAGACCCAGTACTTC. Protein product: CSARETQYF.